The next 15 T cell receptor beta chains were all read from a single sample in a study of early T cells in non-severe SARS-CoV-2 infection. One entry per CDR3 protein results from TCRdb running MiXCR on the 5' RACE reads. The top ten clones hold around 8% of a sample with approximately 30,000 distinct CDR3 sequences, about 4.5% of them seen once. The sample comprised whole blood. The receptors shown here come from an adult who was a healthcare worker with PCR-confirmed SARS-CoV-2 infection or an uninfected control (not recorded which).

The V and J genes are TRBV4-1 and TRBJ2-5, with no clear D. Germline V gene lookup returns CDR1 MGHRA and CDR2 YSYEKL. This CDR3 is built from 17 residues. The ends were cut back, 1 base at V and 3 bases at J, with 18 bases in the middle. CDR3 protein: CASSQARGRTGEETQYF. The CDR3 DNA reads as TGCGCCAGCAGCCAAGCCCGAGGACGGACCGGAGAAGAGACCCAGTACTTC.

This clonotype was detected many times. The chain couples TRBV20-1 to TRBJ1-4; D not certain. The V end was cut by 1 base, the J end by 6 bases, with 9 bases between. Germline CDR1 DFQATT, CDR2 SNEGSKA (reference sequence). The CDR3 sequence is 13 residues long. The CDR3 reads CSARALDDEKLFF. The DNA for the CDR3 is TGCAGTGCTAGAGCTTTGGATGATGAAAAACTGTTTTTT.

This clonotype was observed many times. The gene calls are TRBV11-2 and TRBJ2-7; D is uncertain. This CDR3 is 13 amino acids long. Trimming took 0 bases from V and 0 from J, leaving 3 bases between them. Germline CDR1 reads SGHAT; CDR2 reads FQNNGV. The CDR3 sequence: CASSLEDSYEQYF. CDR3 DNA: TGTGCCAGCAGCTTAGAGGACTCCTACGAGCAGTACTTC.

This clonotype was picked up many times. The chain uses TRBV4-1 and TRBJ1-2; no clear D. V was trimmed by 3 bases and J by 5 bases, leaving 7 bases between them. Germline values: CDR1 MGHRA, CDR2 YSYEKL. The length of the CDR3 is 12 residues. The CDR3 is CASSHDRYGYTF. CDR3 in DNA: TGCGCCAGCAGCCATGATCGGTATGGCTACACCTTC.

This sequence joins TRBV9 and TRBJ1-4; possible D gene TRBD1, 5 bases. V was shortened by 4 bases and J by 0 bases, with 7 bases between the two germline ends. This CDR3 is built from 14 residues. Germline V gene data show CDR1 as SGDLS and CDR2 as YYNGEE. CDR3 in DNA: TGTGCCAGCAGCCGACAGCCAACTAATGAAAAACTGTTTTTT. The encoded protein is CASSRQPTNEKLFF.

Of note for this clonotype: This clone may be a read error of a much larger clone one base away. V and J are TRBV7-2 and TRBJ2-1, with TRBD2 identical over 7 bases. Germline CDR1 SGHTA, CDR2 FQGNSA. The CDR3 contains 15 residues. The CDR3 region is CVSSQGGGAYNEQFF. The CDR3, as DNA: TGTGTCAGCAGCCAAGGCGGGGGAGCCTACAATGAGCAGTTCTTC.

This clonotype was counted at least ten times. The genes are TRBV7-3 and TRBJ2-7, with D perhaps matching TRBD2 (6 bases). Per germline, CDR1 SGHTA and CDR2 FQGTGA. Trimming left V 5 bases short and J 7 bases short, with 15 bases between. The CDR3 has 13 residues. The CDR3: CASSPRSGGEQYF. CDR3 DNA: TGTGCCAGCAGCCCGCGGAGTGGGGGGGAGCAGTACTTC.

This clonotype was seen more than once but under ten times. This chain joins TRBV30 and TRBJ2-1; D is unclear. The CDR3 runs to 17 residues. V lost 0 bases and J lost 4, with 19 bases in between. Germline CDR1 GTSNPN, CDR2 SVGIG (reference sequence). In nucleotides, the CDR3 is TGTGCCTGGAGTGTACTGGCGGCGCGTCGGATTTACAATGAGCAGTTCTTC. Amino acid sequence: CAWSVLAARRIYNEQFF.

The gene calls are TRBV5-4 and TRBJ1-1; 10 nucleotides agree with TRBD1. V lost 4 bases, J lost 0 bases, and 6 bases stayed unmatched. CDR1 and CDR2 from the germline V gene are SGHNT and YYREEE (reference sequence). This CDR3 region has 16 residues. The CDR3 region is CASSIPGQGMNTEAFF. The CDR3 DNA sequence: TGTGCCAGCAGCATACCGGGACAGGGGATGAACACTGAAGCTTTCTTT.

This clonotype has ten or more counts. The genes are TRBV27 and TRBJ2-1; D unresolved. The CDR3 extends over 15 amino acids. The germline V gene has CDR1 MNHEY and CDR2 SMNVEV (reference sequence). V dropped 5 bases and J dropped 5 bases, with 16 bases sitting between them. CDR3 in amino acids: CASSPDPANDNEQFF. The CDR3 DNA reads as TGTGCCAGCAGTCCCGACCCCGCGAACGACAATGAGCAGTTCTTC.

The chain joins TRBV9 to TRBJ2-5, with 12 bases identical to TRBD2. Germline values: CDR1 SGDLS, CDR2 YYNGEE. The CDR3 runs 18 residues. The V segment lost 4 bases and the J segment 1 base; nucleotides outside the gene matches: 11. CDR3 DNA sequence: TGTGCCAGCAGCCCTACTAGCGGGGGGACGCCCCTCCAAGAGACCCAGTACTTC. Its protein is CASSPTSGGTPLQETQYF.

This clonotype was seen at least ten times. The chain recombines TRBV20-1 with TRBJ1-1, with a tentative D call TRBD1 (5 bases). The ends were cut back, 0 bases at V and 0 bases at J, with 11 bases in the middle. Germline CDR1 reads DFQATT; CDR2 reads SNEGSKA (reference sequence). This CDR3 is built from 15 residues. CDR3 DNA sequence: TGCAGTGCTAGAGATTTTTGGGGGATGAACACTGAAGCTTTCTTT. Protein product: CSARDFWGMNTEAFF.

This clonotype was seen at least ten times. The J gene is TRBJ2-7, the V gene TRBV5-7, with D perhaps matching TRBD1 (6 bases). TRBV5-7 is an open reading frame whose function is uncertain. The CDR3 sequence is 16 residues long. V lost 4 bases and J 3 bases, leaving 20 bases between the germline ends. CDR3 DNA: TGTGCCAGCAGCCACCAGGACAGACGAATACACTACGAGCAGTACTTC. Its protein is CASSHQDRRIHYEQYF.

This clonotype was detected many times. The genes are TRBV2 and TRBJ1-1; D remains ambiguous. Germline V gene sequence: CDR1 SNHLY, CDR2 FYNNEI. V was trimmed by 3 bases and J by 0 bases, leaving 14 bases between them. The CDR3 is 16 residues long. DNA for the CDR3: TGTGCCAGCAGTGATTTCAGACACGGCTTGAACACTGAAGCTTTCTTT. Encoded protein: CASSDFRHGLNTEAFF.

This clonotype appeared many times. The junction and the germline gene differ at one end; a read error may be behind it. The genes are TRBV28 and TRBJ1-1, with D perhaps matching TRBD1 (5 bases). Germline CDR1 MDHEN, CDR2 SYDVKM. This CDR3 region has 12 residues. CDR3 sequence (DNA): TGTGCCAGCAGTCTCCCCGGGACGTCCTCGGTCTTT. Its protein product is CASSLPGTSSVF.